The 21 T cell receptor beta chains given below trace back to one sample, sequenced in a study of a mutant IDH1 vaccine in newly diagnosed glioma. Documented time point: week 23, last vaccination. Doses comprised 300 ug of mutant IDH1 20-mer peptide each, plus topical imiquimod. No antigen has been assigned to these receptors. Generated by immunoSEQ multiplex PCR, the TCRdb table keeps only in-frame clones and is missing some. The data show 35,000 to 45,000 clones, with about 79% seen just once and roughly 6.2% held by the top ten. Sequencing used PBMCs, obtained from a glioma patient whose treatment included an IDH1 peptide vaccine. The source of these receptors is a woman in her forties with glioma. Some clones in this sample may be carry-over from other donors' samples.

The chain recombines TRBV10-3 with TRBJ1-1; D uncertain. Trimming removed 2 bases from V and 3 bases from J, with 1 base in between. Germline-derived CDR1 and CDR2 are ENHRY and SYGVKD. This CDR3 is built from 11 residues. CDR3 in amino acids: CAISEDTEAFF. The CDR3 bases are TGTGCCATCAGTGAGGACACTGAAGCTTTCTTT.

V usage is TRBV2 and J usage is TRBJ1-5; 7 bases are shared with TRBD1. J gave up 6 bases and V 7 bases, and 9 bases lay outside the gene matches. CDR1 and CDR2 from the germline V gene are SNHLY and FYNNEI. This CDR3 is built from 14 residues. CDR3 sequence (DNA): TGTGCCAGCACTGCTAGTGACAGGGCTCAGCCCCAGCATTTT. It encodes CASTASDRAQPQHF.

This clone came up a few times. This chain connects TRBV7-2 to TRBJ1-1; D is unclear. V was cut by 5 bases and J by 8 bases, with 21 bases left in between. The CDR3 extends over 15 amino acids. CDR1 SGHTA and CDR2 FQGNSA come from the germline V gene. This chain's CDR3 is CASSTPPLTGLEAFF. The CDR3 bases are TGTGCCAGCAGCACTCCCCCCCTGACCGGGTTGGAAGCTTTCTTT.

Here the CDR3 reads CASSLEVGGPSETQYF. The CDR3 region has the DNA TGCGCCAGCAGCTTGGAAGTGGGGGGGCCAAGTGAGACCCAGTACTTC. The chain is built from TRBV5-1 and TRBJ2-5; the D gene is possibly TRBD2 (7 bases). V was shortened by 0 bases and J by 5 bases, with 17 bases between the two germline ends. The CDR3 is 16 amino acids. The V gene's germline CDR1 is SGHRS and CDR2 YFSETQ.

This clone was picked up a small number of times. CDR3: CASSMSSGPTF. The CDR3 nucleotides read TGTGCCAGTAGTATGAGTTCGGGGCCCACCTTC. The genes are TRBV19 and TRBJ1-2, with D perhaps matching TRBD1 (5 bases). There are 11 residues in the CDR3. The ends were cut back, 3 bases at V and 13 bases at J, with 12 bases in the middle. In germline, CDR1 is LNHDA, CDR2 SQIVND (reference sequence).

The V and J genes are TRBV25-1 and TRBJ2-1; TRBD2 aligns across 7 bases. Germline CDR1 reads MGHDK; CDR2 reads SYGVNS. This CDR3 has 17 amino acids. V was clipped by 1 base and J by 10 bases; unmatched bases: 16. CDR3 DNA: TGTGCCAGCAGTGAATCCGGCGGGAGCGTGGGTTCCGGGGAGCAGTTCTTC. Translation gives CASSESGGSVGSGEQFF. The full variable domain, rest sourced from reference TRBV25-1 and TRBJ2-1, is EADIYQTPRYLVIGTGKKITLECSQTMGHDKMYWYQQDPGMELHLIHYSYGVNSTEKGDLSSESTVSRIRTEHFPLTLESARPSHTSQYLCASSESGGSVGSGEQFFGPGTRLTVL.

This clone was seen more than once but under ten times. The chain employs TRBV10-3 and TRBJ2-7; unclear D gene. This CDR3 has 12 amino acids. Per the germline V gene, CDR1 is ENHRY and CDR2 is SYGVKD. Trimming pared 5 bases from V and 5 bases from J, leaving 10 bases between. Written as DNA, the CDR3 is TGTGCCATCAGTCAGTACACTGACGAGCAGTACTTC. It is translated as CAISQYTDEQYF.

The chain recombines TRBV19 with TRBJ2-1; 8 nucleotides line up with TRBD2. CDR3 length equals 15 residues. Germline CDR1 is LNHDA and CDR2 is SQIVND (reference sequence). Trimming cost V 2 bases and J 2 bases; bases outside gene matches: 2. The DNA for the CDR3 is TGTGCCAGTAGTATACCAGCGGGAGCCTACAATGAGCAGTTCTTC. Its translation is CASSIPAGAYNEQFF. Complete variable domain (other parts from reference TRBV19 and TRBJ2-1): DGGITQSPKYLFRKEGQNVTLSCEQNLNHDAMYWYRQDPGQGLRLIYYSQIVNDFQKGDIAEGYSVSREKKESFPLTVTSAQKNPTAFYLCASSIPAGAYNEQFFGPGTRLTVL.

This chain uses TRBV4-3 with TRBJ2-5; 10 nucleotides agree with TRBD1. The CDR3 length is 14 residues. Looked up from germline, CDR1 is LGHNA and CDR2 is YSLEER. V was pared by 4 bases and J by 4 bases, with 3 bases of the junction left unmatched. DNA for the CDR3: TGCGCCAGCAGCCGACAGGGGGCGGGAGAGACCCAGTACTTC. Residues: CASSRQGAGETQYF.

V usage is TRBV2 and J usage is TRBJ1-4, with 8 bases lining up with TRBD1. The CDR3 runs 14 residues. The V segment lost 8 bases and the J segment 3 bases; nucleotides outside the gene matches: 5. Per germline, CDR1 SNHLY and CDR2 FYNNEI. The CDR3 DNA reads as TGTGCCAGCGTTGCGGACAGGGCTAATGAAAAACTGTTTTTT. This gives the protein CASVADRANEKLFF.

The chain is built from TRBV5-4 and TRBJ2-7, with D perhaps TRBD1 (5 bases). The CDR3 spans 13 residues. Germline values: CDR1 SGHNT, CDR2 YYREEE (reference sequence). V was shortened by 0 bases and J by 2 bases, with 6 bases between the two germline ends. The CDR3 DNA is TGTGCCAGCAGCTTGGACAGGACCTACGAGCAGTACTTC. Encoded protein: CASSLDRTYEQYF.

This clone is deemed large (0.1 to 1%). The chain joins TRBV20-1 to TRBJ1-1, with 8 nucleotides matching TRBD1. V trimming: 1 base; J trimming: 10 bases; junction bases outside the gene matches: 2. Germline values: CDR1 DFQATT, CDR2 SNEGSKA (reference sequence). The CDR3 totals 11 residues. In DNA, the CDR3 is TGCAGTGCTAGAGTACAGGGGGGAGCTTTCTTT. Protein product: CSARVQGGAFF.

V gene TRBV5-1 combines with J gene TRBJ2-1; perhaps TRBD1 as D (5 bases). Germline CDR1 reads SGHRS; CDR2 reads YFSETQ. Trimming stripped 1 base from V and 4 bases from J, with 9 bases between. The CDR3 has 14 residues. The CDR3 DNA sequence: TGCGCCAGCAGCTTGACACAGGTATACAATGAGCAGTTCTTC. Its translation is CASSLTQVYNEQFF.

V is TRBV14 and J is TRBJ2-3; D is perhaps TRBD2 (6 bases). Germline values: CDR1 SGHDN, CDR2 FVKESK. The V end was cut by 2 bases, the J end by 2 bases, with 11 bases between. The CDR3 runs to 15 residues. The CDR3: CASSQLGGPTDTQYF. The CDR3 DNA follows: TGTGCCAGCAGCCAACTCGGGGGACCCACAGATACGCAGTATTTT.

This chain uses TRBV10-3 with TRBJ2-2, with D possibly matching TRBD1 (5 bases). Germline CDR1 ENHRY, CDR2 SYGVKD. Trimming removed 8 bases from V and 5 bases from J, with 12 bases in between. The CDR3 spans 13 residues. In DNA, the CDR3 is TGTGCCATCGCCAGGGATGGTACCGGGGAGCTGTTTTTT. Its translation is CAIARDGTGELFF.

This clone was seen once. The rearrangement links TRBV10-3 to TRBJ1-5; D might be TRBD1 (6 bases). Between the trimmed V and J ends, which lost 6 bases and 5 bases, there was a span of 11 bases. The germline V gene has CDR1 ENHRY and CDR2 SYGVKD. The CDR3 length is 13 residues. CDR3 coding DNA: TGTGCCATCAGCCGACAGGCCGATCAGCCCCAGCATTTT. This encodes CAISRQADQPQHF.

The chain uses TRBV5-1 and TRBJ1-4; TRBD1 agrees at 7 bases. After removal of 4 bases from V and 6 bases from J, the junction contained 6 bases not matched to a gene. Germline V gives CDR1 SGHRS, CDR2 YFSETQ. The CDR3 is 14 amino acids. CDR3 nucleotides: TGCGCCAGCAGCCCACAGGGGTGGGATGAAAAACTGTTTTTT. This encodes CASSPQGWDEKLFF.

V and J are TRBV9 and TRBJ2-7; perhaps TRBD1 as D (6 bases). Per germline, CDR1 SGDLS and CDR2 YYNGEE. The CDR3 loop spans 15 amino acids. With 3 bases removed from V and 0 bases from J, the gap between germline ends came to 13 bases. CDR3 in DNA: TGTGCCAGCAGCGCGGGACACATTAGCTCCTACGAGCAGTACTTC. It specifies CASSAGHISSYEQYF.

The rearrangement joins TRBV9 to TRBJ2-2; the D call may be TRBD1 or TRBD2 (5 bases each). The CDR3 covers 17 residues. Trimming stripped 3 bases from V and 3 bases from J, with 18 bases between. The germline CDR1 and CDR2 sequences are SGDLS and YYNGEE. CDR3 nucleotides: TGTGCCAGCAGCGCTCCCGGGACCGACGGGGACACCGGGGAGCTGTTTTTT. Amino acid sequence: CASSAPGTDGDTGELFF.

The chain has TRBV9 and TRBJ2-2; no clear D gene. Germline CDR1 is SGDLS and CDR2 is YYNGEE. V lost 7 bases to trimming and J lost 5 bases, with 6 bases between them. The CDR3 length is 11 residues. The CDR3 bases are TGTGCCAGCGGGTGGACCGGGGAGCTGTTTTTT. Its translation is CASGWTGELFF.

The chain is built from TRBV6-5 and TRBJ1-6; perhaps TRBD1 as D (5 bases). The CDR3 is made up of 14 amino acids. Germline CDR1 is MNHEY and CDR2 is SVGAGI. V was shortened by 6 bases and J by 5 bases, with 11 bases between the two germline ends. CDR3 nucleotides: TGTGCCAGCAGCCAGGGACTGCATAATTCACCCCTCCACTTT. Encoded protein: CASSQGLHNSPLHF.